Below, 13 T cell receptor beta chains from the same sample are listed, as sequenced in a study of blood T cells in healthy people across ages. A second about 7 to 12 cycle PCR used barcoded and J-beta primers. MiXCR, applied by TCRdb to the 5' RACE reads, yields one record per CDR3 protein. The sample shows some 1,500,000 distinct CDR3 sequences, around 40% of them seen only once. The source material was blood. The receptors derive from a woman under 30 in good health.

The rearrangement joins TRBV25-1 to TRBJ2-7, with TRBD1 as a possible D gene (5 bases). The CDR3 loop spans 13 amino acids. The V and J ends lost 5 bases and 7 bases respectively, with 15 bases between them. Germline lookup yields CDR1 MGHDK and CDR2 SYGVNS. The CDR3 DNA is TGTGCCAGCAGTTCTCCAGGGCGCCGGGAGCAGTACTTC. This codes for CASSSPGRREQYF.

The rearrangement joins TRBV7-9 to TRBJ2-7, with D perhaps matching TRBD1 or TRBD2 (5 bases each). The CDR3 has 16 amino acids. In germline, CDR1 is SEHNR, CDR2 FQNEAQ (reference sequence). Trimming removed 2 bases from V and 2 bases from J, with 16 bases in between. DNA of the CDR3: TGTGCCAGCAGCTTAAGAGGGCAGGGAGTCCCCTACGAGCAGTACTTC. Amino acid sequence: CASSLRGQGVPYEQYF. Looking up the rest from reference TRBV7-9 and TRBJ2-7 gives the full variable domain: DTGVSQNPRHKITKRGQNVTFRCDPISEHNRLYWYRQTLGQGPEFLTYFQNEAQLEKSRLLSDRFSAERPKGSFSTLEIQRTEQGDSAMYLCASSLRGQGVPYEQYFGPGTRLTVT.

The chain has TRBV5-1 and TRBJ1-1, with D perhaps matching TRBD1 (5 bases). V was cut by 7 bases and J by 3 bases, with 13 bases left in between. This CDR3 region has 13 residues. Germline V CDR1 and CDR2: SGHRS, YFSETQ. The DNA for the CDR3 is TGCGCCAGCCGTGGGGGGTCGGACACTGAAGCTTTCTTT. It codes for CASRGGSDTEAFF.

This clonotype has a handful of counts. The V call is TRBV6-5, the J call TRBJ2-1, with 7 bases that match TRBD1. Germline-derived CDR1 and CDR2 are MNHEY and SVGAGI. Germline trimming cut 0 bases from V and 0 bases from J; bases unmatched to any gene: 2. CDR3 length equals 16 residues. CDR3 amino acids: CASSYSWTGSYNEQFF. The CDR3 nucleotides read TGTGCCAGCAGTTACTCTTGGACAGGCTCCTACAATGAGCAGTTCTTC.

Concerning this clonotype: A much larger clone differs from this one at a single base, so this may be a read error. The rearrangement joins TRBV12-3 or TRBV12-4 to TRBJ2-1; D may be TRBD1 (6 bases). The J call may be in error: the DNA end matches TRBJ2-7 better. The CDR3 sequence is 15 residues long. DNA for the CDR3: TGTGCCAGCAAAATCCGGGACACTATATACAATGAGCAGTACTTC. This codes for CASKIRDTIYNEQYF.

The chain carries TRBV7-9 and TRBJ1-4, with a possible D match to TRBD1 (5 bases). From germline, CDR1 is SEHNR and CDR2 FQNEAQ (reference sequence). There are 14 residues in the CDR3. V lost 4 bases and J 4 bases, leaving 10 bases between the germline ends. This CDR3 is CASSSQGDNEKLFF. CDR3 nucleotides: TGTGCCAGCAGCTCCCAGGGTGATAATGAAAAACTGTTTTTT.

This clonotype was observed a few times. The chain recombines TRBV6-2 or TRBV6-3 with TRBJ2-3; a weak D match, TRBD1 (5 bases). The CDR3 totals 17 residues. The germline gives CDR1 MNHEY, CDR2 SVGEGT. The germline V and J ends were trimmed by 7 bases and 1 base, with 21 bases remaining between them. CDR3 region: CASIRMTDPRGTDTQYF. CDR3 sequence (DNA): TGTGCCAGCATCCGGATGACAGACCCAAGAGGCACAGATACGCAGTATTTT.

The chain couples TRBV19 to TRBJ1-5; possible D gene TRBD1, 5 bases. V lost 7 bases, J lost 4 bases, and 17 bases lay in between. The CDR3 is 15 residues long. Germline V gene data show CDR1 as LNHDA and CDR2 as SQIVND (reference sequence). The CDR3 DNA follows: TGTGCCAGTACCCCATTCGCGGGGGGAAATCAGCCCCAGCATTTT. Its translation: CASTPFAGGNQPQHF.

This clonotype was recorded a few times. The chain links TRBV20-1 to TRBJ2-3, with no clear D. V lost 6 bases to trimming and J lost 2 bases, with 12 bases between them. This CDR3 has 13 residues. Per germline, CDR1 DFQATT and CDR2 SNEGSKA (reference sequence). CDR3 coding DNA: TGCAGTGCCCAGGCTCAGTACACAGATACGCAGTATTTT. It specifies CSAQAQYTDTQYF.

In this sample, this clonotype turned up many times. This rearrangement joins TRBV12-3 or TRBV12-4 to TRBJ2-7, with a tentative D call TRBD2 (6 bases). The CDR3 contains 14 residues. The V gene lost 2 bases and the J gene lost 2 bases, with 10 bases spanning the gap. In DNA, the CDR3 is TGTGCCAGCAGTTTAAGGCGGGGCGCCTACGAGCAGTACTTC. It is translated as CASSLRRGAYEQYF.

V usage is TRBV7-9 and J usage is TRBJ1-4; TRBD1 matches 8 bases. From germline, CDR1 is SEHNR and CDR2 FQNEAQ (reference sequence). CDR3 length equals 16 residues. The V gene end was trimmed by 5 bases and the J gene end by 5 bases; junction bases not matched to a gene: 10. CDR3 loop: CASSATRQGPNEKLFF. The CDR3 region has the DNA TGTGCCAGCAGCGCGACGAGACAGGGGCCCAATGAAAAACTGTTTTTT.

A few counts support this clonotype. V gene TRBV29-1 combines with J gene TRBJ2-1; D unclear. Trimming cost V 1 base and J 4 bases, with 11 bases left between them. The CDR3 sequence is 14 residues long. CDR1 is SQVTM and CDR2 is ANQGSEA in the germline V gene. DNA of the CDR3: TGCAGCGTTGAAGCTACGGGTTTATACAATGAGCAGTTCTTC. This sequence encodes CSVEATGLYNEQFF.

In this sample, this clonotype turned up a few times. This CDR3 is CSAFVLAAEQYF. Written as DNA, the CDR3 is TGCAGTGCATTCGTCCTTGCCGCCGAGCAGTACTTC. The chain couples TRBV20-1 to TRBJ2-7; D ambiguous. The CDR3 length is 12 residues. Germline V gene lookup returns CDR1 DFQATT and CDR2 SNEGSKA (reference sequence). V lost 6 bases and J 6 bases, leaving 15 bases between the germline ends.